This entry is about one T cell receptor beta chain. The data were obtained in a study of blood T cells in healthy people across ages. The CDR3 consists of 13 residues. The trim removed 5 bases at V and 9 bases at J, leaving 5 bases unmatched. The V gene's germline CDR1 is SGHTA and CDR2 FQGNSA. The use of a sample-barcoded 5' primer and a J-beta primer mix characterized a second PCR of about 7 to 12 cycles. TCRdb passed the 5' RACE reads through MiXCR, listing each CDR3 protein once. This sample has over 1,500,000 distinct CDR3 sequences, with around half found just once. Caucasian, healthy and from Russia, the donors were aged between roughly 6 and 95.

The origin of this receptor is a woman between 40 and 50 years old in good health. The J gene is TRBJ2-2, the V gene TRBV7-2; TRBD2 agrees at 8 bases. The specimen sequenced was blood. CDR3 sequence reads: CASSPRGGRELFF. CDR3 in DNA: TGTGCCAGCAGCCCTCGGGGGGGGCGGGAGCTGTTTTTT.